This is a list of T cell receptor beta chains from one sample in a study of shared clonotypes between healthy human individuals. Profiling relied on immunoSEQ multiplex PCR, and the TCRdb table lists in-frame clones only, not all of them. The sample includes fewer than 1 million clones, about 96% of them seen just once. Source material: naive CD8+ T cells sorted from blood. Receptor source: a man aged 25 to 40 in good health. Both conserved end residues are part of each CDR3. The D gene is left open where the match is weak. Expanded clones get a size class; other rows say once, few or many, or leave the size out.

>.|TRBV30|.|TRBJ2-7
CAWRFRAIGRGGEQYF
TGTGCCTGGAGATTTCGGGCGATCGGCAGGGGTGGAGAGCAGTACTTC
>.|TRBV7-9|.|TRBJ2-2
CASSLGEYELRAGELFF
TGTGCCAGCAGCTTAGGGGAGTACGAACTCCGCGCCGGGGAGCTGTTTTTT
>TRBD1|TRBV5-4|.|TRBJ1-5
CASSFRGGNQPQHF
TGTGCCAGCAGCTTCAGGGGGGGCAATCAGCCCCAGCATTTT
>.|TRBV25-1|.|TRBJ1-1
CASSGHRVMNTEAFF
TGTGCCAGCAGTGGCCACAGGGTCATGAACACTGAAGCTTTCTTT
>TRBD1|TRBV7-9|once|TRBJ2-7
CASSYGQGVNYEQYF
TGTGCCAGCAGCTACGGACAGGGGGTAAATTACGAGCAGTACTTC
>.|TRBV10-3|.|TRBJ2-2
CAISIIADPGTGELFF
TGTGCCATCAGCATCATAGCGGACCCGGGGACCGGGGAGCTGTTTTTT
>.|TRBV7-3|.|TRBJ1-3
CASSLTGETIYF
TGTGCCAGCAGCTTAACCGGCGAAACCATATATTTT
>.|TRBV10-2|.|TRBJ2-7
CASKQIAYYEQYF
TGCGCCAGCAAACAGATTGCATACTACGAGCAGTACTTC
>.|TRBV6-1|.|TRBJ1-1
CASSERGTGPNTEAFF
TGTGCCAGCAGTGAAAGGGGAACAGGTCCCAACACTGAAGCTTTCTTT
>.|TRBV28|once|TRBJ2-7
CASNPLLSYEQYF
TGTGCCAGCAATCCTCTTCTCTCCTACGAGCAGTACTTC
>.|TRBV5-1|.|TRBJ1-1
CASSLGTSATEAFF
TGCGCCAGCAGCTTGGGGACTTCGGCGACTGAAGCTTTCTTT
>.|TRBV7-2|.|TRBJ2-3
CASSFVADTQYF
TGTGCCAGCAGCTTTGTAGCAGATACGCAGTATTTT
>TRBD2|TRBV9|.|TRBJ2-7
CASSSPASGYEQYF
TGTGCCAGCAGCTCTCCGGCTAGCGGTTACGAGCAGTACTTC
>TRBD1|TRBV6-1|.|TRBJ2-5
CASSDPGQQETQYF
TGTGCCAGCAGCGACCCGGGACAGCAAGAGACCCAGTACTTC
>.|TRBV29-1|.|TRBJ2-1
CSVELSGSVYNEQFF
TGCAGCGTTGAATTGAGCGGGTCTGTCTACAATGAGCAGTTCTTC
>.|TRBV7-6|.|TRBJ2-3
CASSLGGSADTQYF
TGTGCCAGCAGCTTAGGGGGATCCGCAGATACGCAGTATTTT
>.|TRBV15|.|TRBJ2-1
CATSRDRVIHEQFF
TGTGCCACCAGCAGAGATCGGGTTATACATGAGCAGTTCTTC
>TRBD2|TRBV27|once|TRBJ2-7
CASSFTVVAGIDEQYF
TGTGCCAGCAGTTTTACGGTGGTAGCGGGAATCGACGAGCAGTACTTC
>TRBD2|TRBV13|.|TRBJ2-1
CASSLERGWDEQFF
TGTGCCAGCAGCTTAGAGCGGGGATGGGATGAGCAGTTCTTC
>TRBD1|TRBV18|once|TRBJ1-2
CASSPPTGGALEYTF
TGTGCCAGCTCACCACCCACAGGGGGGGCCCTGGAGTACACCTTC
>TRBD1|TRBV29-1|.|TRBJ2-5
CSASGTEYQSQYF
TGCAGCGCTTCCGGGACAGAGTACCAGTCCCAGTACTTC
>.|TRBV29-1|.|TRBJ2-2
CSVRVLTGELFF
TGCAGCGTAAGAGTACTCACCGGGGAGCTGTTTTTT
>.|TRBV15|.|TRBJ1-4
CATNSLTTNEKLFF
TGTGCCACCAACTCACTGACAACTAATGAAAAACTGTTTTTT
>TRBD2|TRBV11-3|.|TRBJ2-5
CASSFVLAEETQYF
TGTGCCAGCAGCTTTGTTCTAGCGGAAGAGACCCAGTACTTC
>.|TRBV6-1|.|TRBJ2-3
CASGRGGQTDTQYF
TGTGCCAGCGGACGAGGGGGGCAAACAGATACGCAGTATTTT
>TRBD1|TRBV28|.|TRBJ2-7
CASSFVVGTGDYEQYF
TGTGCCAGCAGTTTTGTGGTGGGGACAGGGGACTACGAGCAGTACTTC
>.|TRBV7-9|.|TRBJ1-2
CASRYGGGANYGYTF
TGTGCCAGCAGGTACGGGGGCGGCGCTAACTATGGCTACACCTTC